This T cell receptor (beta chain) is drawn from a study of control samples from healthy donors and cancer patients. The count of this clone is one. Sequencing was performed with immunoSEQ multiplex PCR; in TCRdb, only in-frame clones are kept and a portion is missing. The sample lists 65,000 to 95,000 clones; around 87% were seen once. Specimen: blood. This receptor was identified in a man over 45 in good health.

The CDR3: CASSPGGGGHEQYV. The CDR3, as DNA: TGTGCCAGCAGCCCTGGGGGGGGAGGGCACGAGCAGTACGTC. The V and J genes are TRBV5-6 and TRBJ2-7; 7 bases agree with TRBD2. Germline CDR1 reads SGHDT; CDR2 reads YYEEEE. Germline trimming cut 4 bases from V and 5 bases from J; bases unmatched to any gene: 9. CDR3 size: 14 residues.